The TCR beta chain described here comes from a study of identical twins. General study findings and limits: Insertions were fewer in abundant cord blood beta clonotypes, whereas memory repertoires showed none of this pattern.

Germline CDR1 reads LGHNA; CDR2 reads YSLEER. The CDR3 has 15 residues. The V end was cut by 0 bases, the J end by 5 bases, with 10 bases between. TCRdb re-derived calls from the 5' RACE reads in MiXCR, one entry per CDR3 protein. The table has about 720,000 distinct CDR3 sequences, 18% seen once. This clonotype was counted only a few times. The antigen is unknown. With no exceptions, donors were healthy Caucasians. These same records also appear under a second study, on T cells expressing NK-cell markers. That paper states: Seven sequenced donors out of eight were HCMV-seropositive, one seronegative. The HCMV specificity of the expanded NKG2C+ T cell clones stayed unresolved.

Sequenced: PBMCs. The rearrangement uses TRBV4-3 and TRBJ1-4; D is ambiguous. The source is a young woman in good health. The CDR3 protein is CASSQEGKNNEKLFF. Written as DNA, the CDR3 is TGCGCCAGCAGCCAAGAAGGGAAGAACAATGAAAAACTGTTTTTT.